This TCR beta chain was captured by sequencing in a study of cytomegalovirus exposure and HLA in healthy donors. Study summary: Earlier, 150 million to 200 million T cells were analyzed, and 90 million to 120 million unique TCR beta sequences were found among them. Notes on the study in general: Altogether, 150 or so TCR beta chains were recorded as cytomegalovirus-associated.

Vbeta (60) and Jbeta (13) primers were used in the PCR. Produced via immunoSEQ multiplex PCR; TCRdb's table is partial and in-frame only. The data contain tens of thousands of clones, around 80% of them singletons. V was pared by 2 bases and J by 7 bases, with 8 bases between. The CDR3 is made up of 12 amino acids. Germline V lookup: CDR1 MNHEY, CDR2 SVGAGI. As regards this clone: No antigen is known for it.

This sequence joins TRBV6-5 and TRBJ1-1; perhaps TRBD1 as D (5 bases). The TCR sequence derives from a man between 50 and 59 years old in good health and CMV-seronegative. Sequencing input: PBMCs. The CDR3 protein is CASSYGQGEAFF. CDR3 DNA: TGTGCCAGCAGTTACGGCCAGGGTGAAGCTTTCTTT.